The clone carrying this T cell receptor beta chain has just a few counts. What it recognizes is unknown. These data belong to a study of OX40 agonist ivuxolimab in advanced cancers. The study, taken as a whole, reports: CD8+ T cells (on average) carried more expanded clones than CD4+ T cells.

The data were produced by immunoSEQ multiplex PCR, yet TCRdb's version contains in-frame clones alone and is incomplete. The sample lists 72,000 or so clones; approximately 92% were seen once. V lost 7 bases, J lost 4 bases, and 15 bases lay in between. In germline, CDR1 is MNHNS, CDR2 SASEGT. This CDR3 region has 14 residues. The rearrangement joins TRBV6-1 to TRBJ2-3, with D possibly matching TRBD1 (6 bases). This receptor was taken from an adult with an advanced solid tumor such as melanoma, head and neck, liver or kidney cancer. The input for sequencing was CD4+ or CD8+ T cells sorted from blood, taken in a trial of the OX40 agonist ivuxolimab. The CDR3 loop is CASMEQGGADTQYF. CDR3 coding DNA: TGTGCCAGCATGGAACAGGGTGGTGCAGATACGCAGTATTTT.